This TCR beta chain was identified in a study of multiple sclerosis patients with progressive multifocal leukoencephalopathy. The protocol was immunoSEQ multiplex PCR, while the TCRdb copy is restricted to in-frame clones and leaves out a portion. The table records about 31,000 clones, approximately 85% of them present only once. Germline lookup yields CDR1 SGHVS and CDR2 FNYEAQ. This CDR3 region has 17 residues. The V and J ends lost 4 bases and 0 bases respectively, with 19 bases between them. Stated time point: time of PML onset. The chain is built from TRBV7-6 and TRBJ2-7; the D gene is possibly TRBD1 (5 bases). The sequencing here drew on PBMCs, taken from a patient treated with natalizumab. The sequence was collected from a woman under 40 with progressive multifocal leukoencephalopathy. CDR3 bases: TGTGCCAGCAGCTATTCTATGGGGCTGGGAAGCTCCTACGAGCAGTACTTC. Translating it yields CASSYSMGLGSSYEQYF.